These 6 T cell receptor beta chains were all obtained from the same sample, sequenced in a study of T cell responses to AZD1222 COVID-19 vaccine (dated by TCRdb to about 2021). In light of the paper, this sample's time point label describes: baseline before first vaccination. The library was built by means of the immunoSEQ multiplex PCR assay. Drawn from immuneACCESS, this table holds only the in-frame rearrangements with V and J called that TCRdb kept. Clones are partly lost; checked studies trace under half to an unresolved V gene and leave the rest unexplained. Present in this sample are roughly 150,000 clones, 93% of which were seen just once. Over 4% of the sample is in the top ten clones. Source: peripheral blood, taken on day 0 of AZD1222 vaccination. The receptors stem from an adult in good health.

The count of this clone is one. The chain is built from TRBV25-1 and TRBJ2-5; D is perhaps TRBD2 (5 bases). Looked up from germline, CDR1 is MGHDK and CDR2 is SYGVNS. V shed 1 base and J shed 5 bases, with 23 bases lying between them. There are 18 residues in the CDR3. As DNA, the CDR3 is TGTGCCAGCAGTGAATCCCTCCTTGCACCCGGCCCGGGGGAGACCCAGTACTTC. Translation gives CASSESLLAPGPGETQYF.

V gene TRBV7-6 combines with J gene TRBJ2-1, with 9 bases identical to TRBD2. Germline V gene sequence: CDR1 SGHVS, CDR2 FNYEAQ. This CDR3 has 16 residues. Trimming removed 0 bases from V and 3 bases from J; junction bases left unmatched: 3. In DNA form, the CDR3 reads TGTGCCAGCAGCTTAGCCCAACTAGCGGGCTACAATGAGCAGTTCTTC. Protein sequence: CASSLAQLAGYNEQFF.

This chain links TRBV4-1 with TRBJ1-1; 7 nucleotides align to TRBD1. CDR3 size: 13 residues. V shed 4 bases, J shed 3 bases, and the junction held 2 bases outside the gene matches. The V gene's germline CDR1 is MGHRA and CDR2 YSYEKL. The CDR3: CASSPGTDTEAFF. The DNA for the CDR3 is TGCGCCAGCAGCCCAGGGACAGACACTGAAGCTTTCTTT.

V gene TRBV28 combines with J gene TRBJ2-7; TRBD2 matches 10 bases. Germline CDR1 MDHEN, CDR2 SYDVKM. Unmatched junction bases numbered 7, after V lost 6 bases and J lost 5 bases. The CDR3 length is 14 residues. The CDR3 DNA sequence: TGTGCCAGCAGGCTAGCGGGAGCGAGCCACGAGCAGTACTTC. Its protein product is CASRLAGASHEQYF.

The rearrangement uses TRBV7-6 and TRBJ2-1; D call uncertain. Per germline, CDR1 SGHVS and CDR2 FNYEAQ. The CDR3 sequence is 15 residues long. Trimming stripped 0 bases from V and 6 bases from J, with 12 bases between. The CDR3 nucleotides read TGTGCCAGCAGCTTAGCGTTCCGAGTACCCAATGAGCAGTTCTTC. This sequence encodes CASSLAFRVPNEQFF.

The genes are TRBV25-1 and TRBJ1-1; 8 nucleotides align to TRBD1. Germline CDR1 and CDR2: MGHDK and SYGVNS. The CDR3 has 16 amino acids. The V gene end was trimmed by 8 bases and the J gene end by 1 base; junction bases not matched to a gene: 12. DNA of the CDR3: TGTGCCAGCCTCCCAGCGTCAGGACAGGGGAACACTGAAGCTTTCTTT. It encodes CASLPASGQGNTEAFF.